This T cell receptor beta chain is drawn from a study of cytomegalovirus exposure and HLA in healthy donors (dated by TCRdb to about 2017). For the wider study: An earlier analysis of 550 to 700 of the donors reported about 250 Gb of sequence data and 100 million to 140 million unique TCR beta sequences from around 200 million T cells. An early release covering roughly 580 HLA-typed donors comprised roughly 300 gigabases of sequencing data and around 86 million unique TCR sequences. Donor age, sex, ethnicity and CMV serostatus were compiled alongside the repertoire data. Besides the first cohort of under 700 subjects, a separate validation cohort made up of 95 to 150 different subjects was used. Typing coverage differed by locus: A, B, C, DRB1 and DQB1 were typed in about 620-630 donors, DQA1 in around 500, DPA1 in around 580, and DPB1 in 450 to 480. High-throughput TCR immunosequencing, statistical association of individual TCRs with disease status, and machine learning were combined to predict cytomegalovirus infection status. The aim of the study was to test whether cataloging public T cell receptors could identify signatures of past pathogen exposure. Among the roughly 400 genotyped donors, 75% to 90% belonged to the genetic ancestry cluster associated with self-reported Caucasian donors. A later genetic analysis took genome-wide SNP genotypes for about three fifths of the 666 donors and used that subset as a discovery cohort. Among some 400 genotyped donors of the cohort, an average of about 240,000 unique TCR beta nucleotide sequences were sequenced per donor, roughly 20% of them non-productive. Roughly five DR-DQ haplotypes were handled as single units for association and clustering because linkage in the cohort was strong. HLA typing covered class I and class II loci at four-digit resolution. Using immunosequencing, the study profiled T cell repertoires from 666 subjects and related those repertoires to cytomegalovirus serostatus. To study patterns of TCR occurrence, a later analysis re-analyzed previously published TCR beta repertoires from under 750 donors and added high-resolution HLA genotyping. Every repertoire in the discovery cohort had been generated on one and the same sequencing platform. Rather than using new phenotypic data, the later analysis identified candidate immune exposures from TCR beta sequences and from how often those sequences occurred across donors. To decide whether each TCR beta V gene segment behaved as functional or pseudogenic, an earlier analysis of some 600 of the donors relied on high-throughput TCR beta sequencing.

Libraries were built with the immunoSEQ multiplex PCR assay. The multiplex PCR relied on a mix of 60 forward primers for TCR Vbeta segments and 13 reverse primers for TCR Jbeta segments. The CDR3 region of rearranged TCR beta genes was amplified from genomic DNA by a multiplex PCR assay. The Illumina HiSeq System was used to sequence the amplified TCR beta libraries as 87-base-pair reads. The authors' pipeline ran thus. In a later analysis, approximately 74 million unique TCR beta chains were counted across the 500 to 850 repertoires, and some 10 million of these chains were shared by at least two donors. Raw reads were error-corrected and collapsed into unique sequences by a nearest-neighbor algorithm in which closely related sequences were merged to remove PCR and sequencing errors. CDR3 sequences were aligned to IMGT reference sequences to assign V, D and J gene segments. For a sequence to be retained, at least a six-nucleotide match to both a V gene segment and a J gene segment was required. Rearrangements were classified as productive when the CDR3 lacked stop codons and remained in frame with V and J, and all other rearrangements were classified as non-productive. CDR3 was defined by IMGT convention, running from the second conserved V-encoded cysteine to the conserved J-encoded phenylalanine. In an earlier analysis of around 600 of the donors, sequences lacking an unambiguous match to a single V gene segment were excluded. In an earlier analysis of approximately 610 of the donors, V segments were called functional above 56.7% productive rearrangements and were called segregating when the between-donor standard deviation exceeded 5%. A statistical classification framework was built for diagnosing cytomegalovirus status from the catalog of TCR beta chain sequences. In a later analysis, V and J genes were assigned by comparing TCR nucleotide sequences against IMGT/GENE-DB human TR gene sequences. Using the TCRdist pipeline, a later analysis assigned CDR3 sequences along with most-parsimonious VDJ recombination scenarios. In a later analysis, each TCR beta chain was defined by its CDR3 amino acid sequence together with its V-gene family, and reads without a unique V-gene family were excluded. In a later analysis, 450 to 600 highly shared, low-generation-probability nucleotide sequences were removed to address suspected cross-contamination and a sequencing artifact. In a later analysis, a clonal expansion index was calculated for each public chain from normalized within-repertoire ranks of inferred template counts. A later analysis computed generation probabilities with a VDJ recombination model fitted to out-of-frame rearrangements, and checked the results against IGoR. In a later analysis, hypergeometric tests were used to score TCR-TCR, TCR-HLA and TCR-CMV co-occurrence, with a repertoire-size bias correction applied to TCR pairs. False discovery rates were estimated in a later analysis by permuting HLA or CMV assignments 20 times. In a later analysis, co-occurring TCRs were grouped using DBSCAN, with TCRdist sequence similarity added in when clustering inside HLA-allele-positive subsets. Repertoires with fewer than 30,000 or more than 120,000 public chains, plus five repertoires with anomalous nucleotide sharing, were excluded from co-occurrence clustering. Held by TCRdb, this immuneACCESS table contains in-frame sequences only and omits some clones. Under half of the omission traces to an unresolved V gene where checked; the cause of the rest is unknown. V and J calls and clone size are copied from that table; D and trimming were computed from the DNA. This sample lists 90,000 to 110,000 clones; around 85% were detected once. The leading ten clones occupy 6.9% of the sample.

A distance of 8 bases separates the germline ends of V and J, which lose 1 base and 7 bases respectively. The CDR3 covers 14 residues, taking in both the cysteine and the phenylalanine. Of the read, only the CDR3 DNA is kept; its 42 bases are in frame from base 1. CDR1 and CDR2, per the germline V gene (reference sequence), are LNHDA and SQIVND. For this clone: Its antigen is still unknown. No clone much larger than this one lies a single base away; base qualities are absent.

Overall results and qualifications from the work: Several of the top co-occurrence clusters appeared to be linked to parvovirus B19, influenza, CMV and Epstein-Barr virus, according to a later analysis. The study gave a list of more than 150 TCR beta chains associated with cytomegalovirus. This cohort had only TCR beta chains sequenced, and the lack of alpha or paired-chain data limited which features could be detected. In a later analysis, the rate of TCR association differed among HLA loci, with DRB1 alleles having the most associated TCRs and HLA-C alleles having the fewest. Specific HLA alleles were associated with roughly 16,000 TCR beta sequences at a false discovery rate of 0.05 in a later analysis. Cytomegalovirus status was reported to be diagnosed by the classifier with high specificity and sensitivity in both the original and validation cohorts. Correlated functional status among segregating V segments might be attributable to linkage disequilibrium, but an unknown experimental factor could not be ruled out. In a later genetic analysis, fewer N-insertions in productive TCRs were reported among donors in an Asian-associated ancestry cluster than the roughly 670-donor mean. A cluster of highly shared sequence variants was judged likely to represent a technical artifact of the sequencing pipeline. Assigning TCR associations to individual alleles was difficult when HLA alleles, especially DR and DQ, strongly co-occurred. Broadly in line with IMGT annotations, most TCR beta V segments showed up in productive rearrangements about 87% or about 30% of the time in an earlier analysis of around 600 of the donors. Because the 87-base-pair reads could not distinguish some IMGT-functional V segments, including TRBV6-2 and TRBV6-3, those segments were excluded. Around 16 rarely observed V segments, including chromosome 9 orphons, were excluded from the earlier analysis of just under 600 of the donors because counts were too low. A later analysis found that HLA-associated TCR beta chains were more clonally expanded and had lower generation probabilities than equally common non-associated chains. A further reported finding was that TCR beta sequences accurately predicted the HLA-A and HLA-B alleles for most subjects in the first cohort. HLA typing was unavailable for some donors at each locus, so association tests used only the typed subset. A later analysis found that most CMV-associated TCR beta chains appeared HLA-restricted, with HLA associations seemingly driven largely by CMV exposure. The authors suggested that the approach could potentially be extended to other disease states and immunological phenotypes. Presence/absence analyses assumed roughly uniform sequencing depth across donors, an assumption that may not hold. CMV serostatus was the only immune exposure information available for the cohort. In a later genetic analysis, a missense DCLRE1C variant was associated with V-gene and J-gene trimming of TCR beta chains, and the association was replicated in an independent cohort. In vitro tests confirmed that a few of the cytomegalovirus-associated TCR beta chains recognize cytomegalovirus antigens. Across donors, most TCR sequences were observed very rarely, whereas some public TCRs were present in many individuals.

The cohort comprised some 700 healthy bone marrow donors. All cohort members were sampled while nominally healthy, although unrecorded immune exposures were likely present. The donor was CMV seropositive and was included in the group of 270 or so seropositive cohort members. Each donor provided a peripheral blood sample, and peripheral blood mononuclear cells were used for TCR beta sequencing. The Qiagen DNeasy Blood Extraction Kit was used to extract genomic DNA from the blood cell samples. Sequenced: PBMCs. In this chain, TRBV19 is recombined with TRBJ1-6; TRBD1 is perhaps the D gene, given 5 matching bases. The source of this sequence is a man between 25 and 39 years old in good health and CMV-seropositive. Read as DNA, the sequence is TGTGCCAGTAGTATAGCAGGGAACAATTCACCCCTCCACTTT. It encodes CASSIAGNNSPLHF.